This TCR beta chain was sequenced during a study of molecular identifiers for immune sequencing clone quantification. This clonotype turned up a few times. Previously described methods and listed TCR primers produced bulk TCR libraries. TCRdb recomputed calls from the PCR reads with MiXCR, one row per CDR3 protein. The sample shows under 100,000 distinct CDR3 sequences, around a quarter of them seen only once. Trimming took off 3 bases at V and 2 bases at J, with 7 bases between the two ends. CDR3 length: 13 residues. Germline assignment: CDR1 MNHEY and CDR2 SMNVEV (reference sequence). Every naive CD8 library was made from between roughly 19,000 and 1,000,000 sorted cells with 10%, 30% or 50% RNA. The CD8+CD4-CCR7+CD45RA+ phenotype defined the sorted naive CD8 T cells.

This receptor was obtained from a human donor in good health. Some libraries in this study had Jurkat cell RNA spiked in. The V call is TRBV27, the J call TRBJ1-2; unclear D gene. The sample taken for sequencing was naive CD8+ T cells from blood, with Jurkat cell RNA spiked in. Subset in this sample: FACS-sorted CD8+CD4-CCR7+CD45RA+ naive T cells. For the CDR3, the DNA is TGTGCCAGCAGTTTGACGCCAAACTATGGCTACACCTTC. Protein: CASSLTPNYGYTF.